The 8 T cell receptor beta chains below all came from one sample that was sequenced in a study of T-cell reconstitution after alpha-beta-depleted transplantation in children. The authors prepared the TCRbeta library with unique molecular identifiers. TCRdb used MiXCR to reprocess the PCR reads, holding one entry per CDR3 protein. The table lists about 120,000 distinct CDR3 sequences, approximately 10% of them singletons. Sample: PBMCs from the stem cell graft donor, taken from the stem cell graft. These receptors were taken from a human donor who donated a stem cell graft to a child with acute lymphoblastic leukemia.

The chain has TRBV19 and TRBJ1-2; tentative D call: TRBD1 (5 bases). Trimming took off 8 bases at V and 12 bases at J, with 13 bases between the two ends. Germline CDR1 is LNHDA and CDR2 is SQIVND (reference sequence). The CDR3 contains 10 residues. The CDR3 bases are TGTGCCAGTGGGGGGTTCGTGGACACCTTC. Translating gives CASGGFVDTF.

In this sample, this clonotype turned up many times. The genes are TRBV12-3 or TRBV12-4 and TRBJ1-5; no definite D call. The CDR3 runs to 14 residues. V was pared by 3 bases and J by 7 bases, with 13 bases between. The CDR3 DNA follows: TGTGCCAGCAGTTTGCAACGAACAATCCAGCCCCAGCATTTT. This gives the protein CASSLQRTIQPQHF.

This clonotype has a count of ten or more. The rearrangement joins TRBV15 to TRBJ2-7; unclear D gene. CDR1 LNHNV and CDR2 YYDKDF come from the germline V gene (reference sequence). The CDR3 is 14 residues long. V lost 0 bases and J 4 bases, leaving 10 bases between the germline ends. In DNA, the CDR3 is TGTGCCACCAGCAGAGAATACAGAGCTTACGAGCAGTACTTC. Its translation is CATSREYRAYEQYF.

This clonotype came up many times. V is TRBV5-1 and J is TRBJ2-2; 8 positions agree with TRBD1. The V segment lost 0 bases and the J segment 7 bases; nucleotides outside the gene matches: 5. Germline CDR1 SGHRS, CDR2 YFSETQ. CDR3 size: 15 residues. The DNA for the CDR3 is TGCGCCAGCAGCTTGGCCCAGGGGGCAATCGGGGAGCTGTTTTTT. Protein: CASSLAQGAIGELFF.

This clonotype has ten or more counts. V is TRBV29-1 and J is TRBJ2-3; 10 bases fit TRBD2. V dropped 6 bases and J dropped 3; count of bases not matched to a gene: 6. This CDR3 contains 14 residues. The germline CDR1 and CDR2 sequences are SQVTM and ANQGSEA. In nucleotides, the CDR3 is TGCAGCGTCATTCTAGCGGGGGCAACAGATACGCAGTATTTT. It encodes CSVILAGATDTQYF.

This clonotype was observed at least ten times. The J gene is TRBJ2-5, the V gene TRBV20-1; possible D gene TRBD2, 5 bases. Trimming took off 5 bases at V and 1 base at J, with 17 bases between the two ends. Per the germline V gene, CDR1 is DFQATT and CDR2 is SNEGSKA (reference sequence). This CDR3 spans 15 amino acids. CDR3 sequence (DNA): TGCAGTGCTGGCGATTTCGGGGAGCCCCAAGAGACCCAGTACTTC. It specifies CSAGDFGEPQETQYF.

This clonotype was counted ten times or more. V gene TRBV3-1 combines with J gene TRBJ2-1; the D is unclear. This CDR3 has 12 amino acids. Germline loops: CDR1 LGHDT, CDR2 YNNKEL (reference sequence). V shed 0 bases and J shed 10 bases, with 7 bases lying between them. CDR3 sequence reads: CASSQESTEQFF. CDR3 coding DNA: TGTGCCAGCAGCCAAGAGTCTACAGAGCAGTTCTTC.

This clonotype was found many times. The V and J genes are TRBV12-3 or TRBV12-4 and TRBJ2-3, with D hard to call. There are 16 residues in the CDR3. The germline V and J ends were trimmed by 5 bases and 0 bases, with 15 bases remaining between them. CDR3 protein: CASSLSGFSSTDTQYF. The CDR3 DNA is TGTGCCAGCAGTCTCTCAGGCTTCTCTAGCACAGATACGCAGTATTTT.